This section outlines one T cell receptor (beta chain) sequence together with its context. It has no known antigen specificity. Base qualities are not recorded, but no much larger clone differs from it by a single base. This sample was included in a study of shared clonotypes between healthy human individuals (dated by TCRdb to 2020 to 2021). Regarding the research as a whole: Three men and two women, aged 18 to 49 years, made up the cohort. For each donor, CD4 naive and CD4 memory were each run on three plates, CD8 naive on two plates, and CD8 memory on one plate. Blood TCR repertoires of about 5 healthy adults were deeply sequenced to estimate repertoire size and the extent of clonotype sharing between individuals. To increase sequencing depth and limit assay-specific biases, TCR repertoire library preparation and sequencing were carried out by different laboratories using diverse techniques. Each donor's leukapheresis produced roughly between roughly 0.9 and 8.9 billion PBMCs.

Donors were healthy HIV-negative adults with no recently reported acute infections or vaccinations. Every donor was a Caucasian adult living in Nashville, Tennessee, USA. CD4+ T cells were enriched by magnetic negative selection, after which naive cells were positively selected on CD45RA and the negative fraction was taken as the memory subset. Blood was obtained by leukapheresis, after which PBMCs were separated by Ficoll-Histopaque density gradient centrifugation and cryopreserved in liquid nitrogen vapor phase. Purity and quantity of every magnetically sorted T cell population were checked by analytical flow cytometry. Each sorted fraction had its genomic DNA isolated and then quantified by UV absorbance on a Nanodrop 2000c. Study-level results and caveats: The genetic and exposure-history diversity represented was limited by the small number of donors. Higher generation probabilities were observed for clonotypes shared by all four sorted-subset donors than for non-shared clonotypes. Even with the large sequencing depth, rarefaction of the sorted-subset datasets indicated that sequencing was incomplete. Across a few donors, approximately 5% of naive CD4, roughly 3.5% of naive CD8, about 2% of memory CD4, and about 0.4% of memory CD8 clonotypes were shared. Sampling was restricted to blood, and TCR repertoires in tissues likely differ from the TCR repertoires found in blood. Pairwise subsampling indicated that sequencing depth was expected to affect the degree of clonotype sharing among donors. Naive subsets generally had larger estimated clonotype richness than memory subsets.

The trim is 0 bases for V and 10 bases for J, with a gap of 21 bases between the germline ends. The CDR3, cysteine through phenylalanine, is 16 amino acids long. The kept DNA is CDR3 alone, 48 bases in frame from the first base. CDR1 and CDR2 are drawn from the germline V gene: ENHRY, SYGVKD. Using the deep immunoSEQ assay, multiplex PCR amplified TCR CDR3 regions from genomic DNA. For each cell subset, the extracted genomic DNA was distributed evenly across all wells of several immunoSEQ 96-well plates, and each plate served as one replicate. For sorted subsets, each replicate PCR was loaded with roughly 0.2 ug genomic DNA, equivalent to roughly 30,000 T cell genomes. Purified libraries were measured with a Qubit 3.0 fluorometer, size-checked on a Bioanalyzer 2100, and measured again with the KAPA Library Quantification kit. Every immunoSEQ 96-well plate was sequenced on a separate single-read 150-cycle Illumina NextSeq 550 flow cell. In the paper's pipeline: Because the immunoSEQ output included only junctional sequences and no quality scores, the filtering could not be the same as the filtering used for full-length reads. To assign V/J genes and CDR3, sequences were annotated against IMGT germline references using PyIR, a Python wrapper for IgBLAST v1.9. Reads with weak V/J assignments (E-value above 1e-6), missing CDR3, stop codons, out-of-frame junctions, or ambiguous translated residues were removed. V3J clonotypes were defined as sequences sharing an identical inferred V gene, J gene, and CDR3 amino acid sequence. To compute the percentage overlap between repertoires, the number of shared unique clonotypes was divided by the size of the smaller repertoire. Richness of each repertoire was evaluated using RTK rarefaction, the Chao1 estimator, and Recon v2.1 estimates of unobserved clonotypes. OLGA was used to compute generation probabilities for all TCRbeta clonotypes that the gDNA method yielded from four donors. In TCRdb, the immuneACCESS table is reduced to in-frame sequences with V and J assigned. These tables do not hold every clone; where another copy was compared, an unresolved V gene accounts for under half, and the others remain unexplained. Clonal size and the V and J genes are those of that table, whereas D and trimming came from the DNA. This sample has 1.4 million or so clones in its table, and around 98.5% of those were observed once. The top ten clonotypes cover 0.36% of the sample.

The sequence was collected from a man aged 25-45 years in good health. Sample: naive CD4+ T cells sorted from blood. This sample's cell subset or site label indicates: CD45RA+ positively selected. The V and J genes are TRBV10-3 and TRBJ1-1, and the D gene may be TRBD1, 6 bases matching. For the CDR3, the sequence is CAISESLSLGGAGAFF. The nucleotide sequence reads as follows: TGTGCCATCAGTGAGTCGTTAAGTTTGGGGGGGGCCGGAGCTTTCTTT.